The text below deals with one T cell receptor (beta chain). Many counts were recorded for this clonotype. It has no known antigen specificity. No much larger clone is present one base from it, and per-base qualities are unavailable. The library was obtained by 5' RACE. Sequencing used an Illumina HiSeq 2000. Template switching added a universal primer binding site, and the final cDNA carried a unique molecular identifier that allowed TCR cDNA molecules to be counted accurately. Specific primers in the conserved constant-segment region were used to synthesize first-strand cDNA for the TCR alpha and beta chains. To control for contamination, every cDNA library was double barcoded, receiving both a SMART-Mk sample barcode and Illumina barcodes. Two successive PCR steps introduced TruSeq adapter sequences along with Illumina sample barcodes. The TCR alpha and beta cDNA libraries were sequenced on the Illumina HiSeq platform using custom primers. The paper's processing steps were these. Raw reads were processed with MiGEC to extract unique molecular identifiers, and MiXCR was used to determine CDR3 positions. For each individual, recombination models were inferred using an EM algorithm with the repgenHMM and IGoR tools. The analysis of shared clonotypes was done with the tcR package in R, with sharing normalized by the product of cloneset sizes. To study raw recombination without the effects of thymic and clonal selection, out-of-frame nonproductive sequences were analyzed. In TCRdb, the public reads were trimmed at Q25 with fastp and aligned with MiXCR, with productive beta chains retained. CDR3 protein sequences are deduplicated, and each keeps its most common genes and DNA. The V and J calls shown here were made by TCRdb, not taken from the authors' results. In all, the sample holds a few hundred thousand distinct CDR3 sequences, and about 8.3% of those were seen once. The ten largest clones capture roughly 3% of the sample.

Only healthy Caucasian donors were included. Three pairs of female monozygotic twins, all aged roughly 18 to 30 years, made up the twin cohort. Positive isolation kits from Invitrogen were used to isolate the CD4+ and CD8+ T cell populations. The data stem from a study of identical twins (dated by TCRdb to 2016 to 2017). Study-level background: To test whether fetal clonotypes persist, this study deep-sequenced TCR alpha and beta repertoires from monozygotic twins, from unrelated adults of various ages, and from cord blood. Replicate twin experiments were performed at different times using different library preparation protocols to rule out contamination.

The investigation overall reported the following: Excess twin sharing in beta out-of-frame sequences was weaker because fewer shared sequences lowered the signal-to-noise ratio. Fewer insertions were carried by abundant cord blood beta clonotypes; a weaker similar trend was observed in young adult naive repertoires, while no such trend was observed in memory repertoires. Compared with coincidental sharing between unrelated individuals, out-of-frame TCR alpha sequences shared between twins showed an excess of sequences with low generation probability. Because the same donors could not be followed over many years, conclusions were based on cross-sectional statistical analysis. Zero-insertion analyses could be partly confounded by invariant T cells such as MAIT and iNKT, although diverse VJ usage argued against such confounding for most clonotypes. In monozygotic twins, recombination models systematically underestimated out-of-frame TCR alpha sharing, but the models matched the sharing seen between unrelated individuals.

Another study also made use of these data, one on yellow fever vaccine responses in identical twins. The other study reports the following: According to the authors, in identical twins the way T cells responded to vaccination appeared partly convergent and partly personalized. The study precisely tracked vaccine-responding T cell clones in identical twins.

The specimen was CD8+ T cells sorted from blood. The source of this sequence is a woman aged 18 to 35 in good health.

CDR3 loop: CSVVGPASYEQYF. The bases are TGCAGCGTTGTCGGGCCAGCCTCCTACGAGCAGTACTTC. Here the chain combines TRBV29-1 and TRBJ2-7; no confident D gene assignment can be made. Sequences SQVTM (CDR1) and ANQGSEA (CDR2) are obtained from the germline V gene. Cut back by 4 bases and 0 bases, the V and J ends lie 10 bases apart. The CDR3, from cysteine to phenylalanine, totals 13 residues. The only DNA kept is the CDR3, 39 bases in frame from the first base.